This record looks at one T cell receptor beta chain sequence and its context. Seattle participants joined during active infection and were tracked over time. These data come from a study of blood T cell repertoires in COVID-19. About the research overall: Acute and convalescent COVID-19 samples came from the United States, Italy and Spain. T cells, B-cell-depleted T cells, or PBMCs supplied cDNA or gDNA.

Source study methods: Reference gene primers were amplified, and this amplification served to estimate nucleated cell counts. Profiled with immunoSEQ multiplex PCR; TCRdb holds only in-frame clones, not every one. Clone size and the V and J calls come from that table; the DNA yielded D and trimming. The table records some 450,000 clones, over 85% of them present only once. The source is a man aged 18 to 29 with COVID-19, enrolled during active disease. The sample consisted of peripheral blood.

The CDR3 coding sequence is TGCGCCAGCAGCTTGGATCTAGCGGCGAGGTACAATGAGCAGTTCTTC. It codes for CASSLDLAARYNEQFF. The rearrangement links TRBV5-1 to TRBJ2-1, with TRBD2 identical over 7 bases. V lost 0 bases, J lost 4 bases, and 7 bases stayed unmatched. Germline V gene sequence: CDR1 SGHRS, CDR2 YFSETQ. The CDR3 runs to 16 residues.